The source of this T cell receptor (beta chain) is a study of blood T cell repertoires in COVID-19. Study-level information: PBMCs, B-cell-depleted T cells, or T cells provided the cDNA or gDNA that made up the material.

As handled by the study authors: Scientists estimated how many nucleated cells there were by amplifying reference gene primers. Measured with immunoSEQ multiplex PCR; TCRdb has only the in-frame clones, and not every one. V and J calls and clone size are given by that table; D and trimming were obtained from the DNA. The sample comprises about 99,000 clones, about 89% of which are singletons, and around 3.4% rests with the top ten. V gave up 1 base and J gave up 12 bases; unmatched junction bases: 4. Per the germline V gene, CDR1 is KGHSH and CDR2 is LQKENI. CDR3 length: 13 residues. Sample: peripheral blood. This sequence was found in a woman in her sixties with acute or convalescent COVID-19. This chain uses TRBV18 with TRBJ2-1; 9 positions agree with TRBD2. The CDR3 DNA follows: TGTGCCAGCTCACCACTAGCGGGAGATAGGCAGTTCTTC. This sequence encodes CASSPLAGDRQFF. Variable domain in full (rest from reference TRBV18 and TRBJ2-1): NAGVMQNPRHLVRRRGQEARLRCSPMKGHSHVYWYRQLPEEGLKFMVYLQKENIIDESGMPKERFSAEFPKEGPSILRIQQVVRGDSAAYFCASSPLAGDRQFFGPGTRLTVL.